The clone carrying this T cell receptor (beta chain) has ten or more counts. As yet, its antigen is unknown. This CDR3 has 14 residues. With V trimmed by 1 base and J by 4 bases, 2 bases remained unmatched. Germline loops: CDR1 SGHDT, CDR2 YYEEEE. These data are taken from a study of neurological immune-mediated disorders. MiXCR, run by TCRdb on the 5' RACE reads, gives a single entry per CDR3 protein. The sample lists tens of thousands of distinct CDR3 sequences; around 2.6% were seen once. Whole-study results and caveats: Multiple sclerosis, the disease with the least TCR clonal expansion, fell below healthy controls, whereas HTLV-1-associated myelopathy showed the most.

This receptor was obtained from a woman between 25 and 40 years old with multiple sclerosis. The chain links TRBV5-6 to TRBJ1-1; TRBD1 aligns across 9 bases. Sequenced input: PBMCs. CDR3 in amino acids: CASSLTGGRTEAFF. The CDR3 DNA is TGTGCCAGCAGCTTGACAGGGGGCCGCACTGAAGCTTTCTTT.